Below, 20 T cell receptor beta chains from the same sample are listed, as sequenced in a study of blood T cell repertoires in COVID-19. Method: immunoSEQ multiplex PCR; TCRdb's copy keeps in-frame clones and lacks some. This sample has over 100,000 clones; roughly 86% occur once, and the top ten carry more than 9%. Sequencing was carried out using peripheral blood. The receptor set was obtained from a man between 35 and 55 years old with active or convalescent COVID-19.

This clone was observed once. This chain joins TRBV7-2 and TRBJ1-5; 7 nucleotides line up with TRBD1. The germline V gene encodes CDR1 SGHTA and CDR2 FQGNSA. CDR3 length: 15 amino acids. The V segment lost 4 bases and the J segment 6 bases; nucleotides outside the gene matches: 9. CDR3 nucleotides: TGTGCCAGCAGCTCGGGACAGCGGATGGGTCAGCCCCAGCATTTT. It codes for CASSSGQRMGQPQHF.

The genes are TRBV15 and TRBJ1-2; TRBD1 aligns across 11 bases. The CDR3 is 15 amino acids. Germline CDR1 reads LNHNV; CDR2 reads YYDKDF (reference sequence). J was trimmed by 5 bases and V by 1 base; bases with no gene match: 3. CDR3 in amino acids: CATSRVGQGAYGYTF. DNA for the CDR3: TGTGCCACCAGCAGAGTAGGACAGGGGGCATATGGCTACACCTTC.

The chain has TRBV11-2 and TRBJ1-2; 10 bases map to TRBD1. Per the germline V gene, CDR1 is SGHAT and CDR2 is FQNNGV. Unmatched junction bases numbered 4, after V lost 5 bases and J lost 4 bases. This CDR3 is built from 14 residues. CDR3 DNA: TGTGCCAGCAGCCGACAGGGGGCTTCCTATGGCTACACCTTC. It specifies CASSRQGASYGYTF.

This clone was detected only a few times. This chain connects TRBV30 to TRBJ1-6, with TRBD1 as a possible D gene (5 bases). The V gene's germline CDR1 is GTSNPN and CDR2 SVGIG (reference sequence). The V gene lost 0 bases and the J gene lost 10 bases, with 16 bases spanning the gap. CDR3 size: 15 residues. The CDR3 region has the DNA TGTGCCTGGAGTGTAAGTCTGGGCGGGGGGTCACCCCTCCACTTT. Translated: CAWSVSLGGGSPLHF. Supplemented by reference TRBV30 and TRBJ1-6, the full variable domain reads SQTIHQWPATLVQPVGSPLSLECTVEGTSNPNLYWYRQAAGRGLQLLFYSVGIGQISSEVPQNLSASRPQDRQFILSSKKLLLSDSGFYLCAWSVSLGGGSPLHFGNGTRLTVT.

V gene TRBV5-4 combines with J gene TRBJ1-2; weak D call: TRBD1 (6 bases). The CDR3 runs 12 residues. Looked up from germline, CDR1 is SGHNT and CDR2 is YYREEE (reference sequence). Trimming stripped 3 bases from V and 8 bases from J, with 11 bases between. The CDR3 loop is CASSSDRFGYTF. For the CDR3, the DNA is TGTGCCAGCAGCTCCGACAGGTTCGGCTACACCTTC.

The V gene is TRBV20-1, the J gene TRBJ1-1; D gene uncertain. The V and J ends lost 1 base and 6 bases respectively, with 3 bases between them. The CDR3 totals 10 residues. Germline CDR1 DFQATT, CDR2 SNEGSKA (reference sequence). The CDR3 spells CSARGPEAFF. As DNA, the CDR3 is TGCAGTGCTAGAGGGCCTGAAGCTTTCTTT.

The chain joins TRBV29-1 to TRBJ2-3; TRBD1 matches 8 bases. Trimming at V came to 6 bases and at J to 4 bases, leaving 3 bases not matched to a gene. Per the germline V gene, CDR1 is SQVTM and CDR2 is ANQGSEA. The CDR3 loop spans 12 amino acids. This chain's CDR3 is CSVPRGPDTQYF. In nucleotides, the CDR3 is TGCAGCGTCCCCAGGGGGCCAGATACGCAGTATTTT.

In DNA form, the CDR3 reads TGTGCCAGCGGCGAACAGGGATATGGAAACACCATATATTTT. It specifies CASGEQGYGNTIYF. V usage is TRBV2 and J usage is TRBJ1-3, with D perhaps matching TRBD1 (6 bases). V was shortened by 8 bases and J by 3 bases, with 14 bases between the two germline ends. The germline V gene encodes CDR1 SNHLY and CDR2 FYNNEI. The CDR3 extends over 14 amino acids.

This clone has only one observation. The J gene is TRBJ1-3, the V gene TRBV19; D uncertain. Germline loops: CDR1 LNHDA, CDR2 SQIVND (reference sequence). Trimming removed 5 bases from V and 4 bases from J, with 18 bases in between. The CDR3 loop spans 16 amino acids. The chain's CDR3 is CASSVAGKTEGNTIYF. The CDR3 nucleotides are TGTGCCAGTAGTGTGGCCGGGAAAACCGAGGGAAACACCATATATTTT.

This clone was detected only once. V and J are TRBV30 and TRBJ2-5; 8 bases line up with TRBD2. The J segment lost 0 bases and the V segment lost 6 bases, leaving 3 bases of the junction unmatched. CDR3 length: 13 residues. Germline loops: CDR1 GTSNPN, CDR2 SVGIG (reference sequence). CDR3 loop: CACTRGDQETQYF. CDR3 nucleotide sequence: TGTGCCTGTACGCGGGGGGACCAAGAGACCCAGTACTTC.

This rearrangement joins TRBV3-1 (or the pseudogene TRBV3-2) to TRBJ2-1; TRBD1 aligns across 9 bases. There are 20 residues in the CDR3. The junction had 18 bases not matched to a gene; V was cut back by 1 base and J by 5 bases. The germline gives CDR1 LGHDT, CDR2 YNNKEL (reference sequence). The CDR3: CASSQAPGQGPFCLHNEQFF. CDR3 sequence (DNA): TGTGCCAGCAGCCAAGCCCCGGGACAGGGACCCTTCTGTCTACACAATGAGCAGTTCTTC.

The genes are TRBV7-2 and TRBJ1-4; tentative D call: TRBD1 (6 bases). Trimming took off 1 base at V and 5 bases at J, with 11 bases between the two ends. Germline values: CDR1 SGHTA, CDR2 FQGNSA. The CDR3 has 15 amino acids. In DNA form, the CDR3 reads TGTGCCAGCAGCTTAGATGGGGGCGCGAATGAAAAACTGTTTTTT. Its translation: CASSLDGGANEKLFF.

This clone was recorded at least ten times. The V and J genes are TRBV5-1 and TRBJ1-1; TRBD1 agrees at 7 bases. Looked up from germline, CDR1 is SGHRS and CDR2 is YFSETQ. The CDR3 has 14 residues. The V gene end was trimmed by 5 bases and the J gene end by 3 bases; junction bases not matched to a gene: 7. CDR3 protein: CASRFGTDYTEAFF. The CDR3 region has the DNA TGCGCCAGCAGATTCGGGACAGACTACACTGAAGCTTTCTTT. The complete variable domain, with remaining parts taken from reference TRBV5-1 and TRBJ1-1, reads KAGVTQTPRYLIKTRGQQVTLSCSPISGHRSVSWYQQTPGQGLQFLFEYFSETQRNKGNFPGRFSGRQFSNSRSEMNVSTLELGDSALYLCASRFGTDYTEAFFGQGTRLTVV.

This clone has only one observation. This chain links TRBV6-5 with TRBJ1-4, with TRBD1 identical over 7 bases. Germline assignment: CDR1 MNHEY and CDR2 SVGAGI. V gave up 5 bases and J gave up 3 bases; unmatched junction bases: 3. The CDR3 has 14 amino acids. CDR3: CASSTGQPNEKLFF. In DNA form, the CDR3 reads TGTGCCAGCAGTACGGGACAGCCTAATGAAAAACTGTTTTTT.

In this sample, this clone turned up once. CDR3 residues: CSVGDRGQGQPQHF. The CDR3 DNA follows: TGCAGCGTTGGGGACAGGGGGCAGGGTCAGCCCCAGCATTTT. V is TRBV29-1 and J is TRBJ1-5, with 12 bases matching TRBD1. This CDR3 has 14 amino acids. The V gene end was trimmed by 4 bases and the J gene end by 6 bases; junction bases not matched to a gene: 4. Looked up from germline, CDR1 is SQVTM and CDR2 is ANQGSEA.

The V gene is TRBV5-1, the J gene TRBJ2-3, with 9 bases aligning to TRBD1. Germline loops: CDR1 SGHRS, CDR2 YFSETQ. This CDR3 region has 15 residues. Unmatched junction bases numbered 7, after V lost 3 bases and J lost 5 bases. CDR3 protein: CASSSLQGARDTQYF. CDR3 bases: TGCGCCAGCAGCTCCCTACAGGGGGCAAGAGATACGCAGTATTTT.

The genes are TRBV9 and TRBJ2-7, with 13 bases lining up with TRBD2. The CDR3 spans 15 residues. The V gene's germline CDR1 is SGDLS and CDR2 YYNGEE. The junction had 8 bases not matched to a gene; V was cut back by 4 bases and J by 7 bases. This CDR3 is CASSPRGTSGVEQYF. DNA of the CDR3: TGTGCCAGCAGCCCGCGGGGGACTAGCGGGGTAGAGCAGTACTTC.

The J gene is TRBJ2-1, the V gene TRBV7-6; D is unresolved. V was trimmed by 3 bases and J by 5 bases, leaving 8 bases between them. CDR1 is SGHVS, CDR2 FNYEAQ, per germline. The CDR3 length is 13 residues. CDR3 protein: CASSFGENNEQFF. In nucleotides, the CDR3 is TGTGCCAGCAGCTTTGGAGAAAACAATGAGCAGTTCTTC. Supplemented by reference TRBV7-6 and TRBJ2-1, the full variable domain reads GAGVSQSPRYKVTKRGQDVALRCDPISGHVSLYWYRQALGQGPEFLTYFNYEAQQDKSGLPNDRFSAERPEGSISTLTIQRTEQRDSAMYRCASSFGENNEQFFGPGTRLTVL.

CDR3 sequence reads: CASSYARDTRSYEQYF. The CDR3 region has the DNA TGTGCCAGCAGTTACGCCCGGGACACGCGCTCCTACGAGCAGTACTTC. The V and J genes are TRBV6-2 or TRBV6-3 and TRBJ2-7, with D maybe TRBD1 (6 bases). This CDR3 is 16 amino acids long. Looked up from germline, CDR1 is MNHEY and CDR2 is SVGEGT. Trimming cost V 2 bases and J 0 bases, with 14 bases left between them.

The chain joins TRBV7-2 to TRBJ2-3; a possible D gene is TRBD2 (6 bases). CDR3 size: 12 residues. Looked up from germline, CDR1 is SGHTA and CDR2 is FQGNSA. The V end was cut by 10 bases, the J end by 5 bases, with 13 bases between. In nucleotides, the CDR3 is TGTGCCACGGAGGGGATTGGAGATACGCAGTATTTT. Translating it yields CATEGIGDTQYF.